Below, 8 T cell receptor beta chains from the same sample are listed, as sequenced in a study of siplizumab effects on memory and regulatory T cells. Profiled with immunoSEQ multiplex PCR; TCRdb holds only in-frame clones, not every one. The data contain about 66,000 clones, approximately 97% of them singletons. Sequencing was done on a sample of naive CD8+ T cells sorted from blood. Every receptor here comes from a human donor in good health.

V gene TRBV29-1 combines with J gene TRBJ1-1; D call uncertain. Germline CDR1 SQVTM, CDR2 ANQGSEA. V was trimmed by 3 bases and J by 2 bases, leaving 10 bases between them. The CDR3 sequence is 13 residues long. The CDR3 region has the DNA TGCAGCGTTGATATTCAGATCAACACTGAAGCTTTCTTT. Translation gives CSVDIQINTEAFF.

This sequence joins TRBV2 and TRBJ2-7, with D tentatively TRBD1 or TRBD2 (5 bases each). Deletions cut 1 base from V and 2 bases from J, with 12 bases between. This CDR3 is 15 amino acids long. Germline CDR1 reads SNHLY; CDR2 reads FYNNEI. The CDR3 sequence is CASSEGDPGTYEQYF. The CDR3 DNA is TGTGCCAGCAGTGAAGGGGACCCCGGGACCTACGAGCAGTACTTC.

This clone appeared a few times. Mismatch with germline at one junction end may stem from a read error. This sequence joins TRBV4-1 and TRBJ1-5; no clear D. This CDR3 region has 14 residues. Germline V gene sequence: CDR1 MGHRA, CDR2 YSYEKL. The CDR3 region is CASSQDVGNQPQHF. The CDR3 coding sequence is TGCGCCAGCAGTCAAGATGTGGGAAATCAGCCCCAGCATTTT.

The V gene is TRBV10-2, the J gene TRBJ2-7, with D perhaps given as TRBD1 or TRBD2 (7 bases each). CDR1 and CDR2 (germline): WSHSY, SAAADI. V was pared by 3 bases and J by 3 bases, with 24 bases between. This CDR3 comprises 18 residues. CDR3 loop: CASSDRFRTGGGVYEQYF. CDR3 nucleotides: TGCGCCAGCAGTGATCGGTTCAGGACAGGAGGGGGGGTCTACGAGCAGTACTTC.

The chain links TRBV5-6 to TRBJ1-1, with D unclear. Germline V gene lookup returns CDR1 SGHDT and CDR2 YYEEEE. Deletions cut 7 bases from V and 1 base from J, with 14 bases between. The CDR3 sequence is 14 residues long. As DNA, the CDR3 is TGTGCCAGCGATTCGGGTAGTGGGAACACTGAAGCTTTCTTT. It codes for CASDSGSGNTEAFF.

J is TRBJ1-1 and V is TRBV19; the D is unclear. Per the germline V gene, CDR1 is LNHDA and CDR2 is SQIVND (reference sequence). The CDR3 spans 14 residues. The germline V and J ends were trimmed by 0 bases and 5 bases, with 10 bases remaining between them. DNA of the CDR3: TGTGCCAGTAGTATAGATTGGCGGAAGACTGAAGCTTTCTTT. It encodes CASSIDWRKTEAFF. Looking up the rest from reference TRBV19 and TRBJ1-1 gives the full variable domain: DGGITQSPKYLFRKEGQNVTLSCEQNLNHDAMYWYRQDPGQGLRLIYYSQIVNDFQKGDIAEGYSVSREKKESFPLTVTSAQKNPTAFYLCASSIDWRKTEAFFGQGTRLTVV.

This chain connects TRBV19 to TRBJ1-2, with D possibly being TRBD1 (5 bases). Trimming took off 2 bases at V and 4 bases at J, with 11 bases between the two ends. The CDR3 totals 14 residues. Germline V gives CDR1 LNHDA, CDR2 SQIVND (reference sequence). CDR3: CASSIFGTPYGYTF. CDR3 in DNA: TGTGCCAGTAGTATATTCGGGACTCCCTATGGCTACACCTTC.

The chain is built from TRBV27 and TRBJ2-7; a weak D match, TRBD1 (6 bases). Germline assignment: CDR1 MNHEY and CDR2 SMNVEV (reference sequence). This CDR3 region has 14 residues. V dropped 0 bases and J dropped 3 bases, with 9 bases sitting between them. The CDR3 protein is CASSLSGGNYEQYF. CDR3 coding DNA: TGTGCCAGCAGTTTATCTGGGGGCAACTACGAGCAGTACTTC.